This T cell receptor beta chain was profiled in a study of T cell repertoires in cytomegalovirus infection. For the study at large: CMV epitopes used comprised recently identified HLA-C-restricted ones and well-studied HLA-B-restricted ones. Matching HLA type, along with CMV infection, was indicated by public TCR beta signatures. Overall study results and limits: The ex vivo response was dominated by HLA-C-restricted CMV-specific TCR beta clonotypes.

Germline-derived CDR1 and CDR2 are LNHNV and YYDKDF (reference sequence). After removal of 5 bases from V and 2 bases from J, the junction contained 3 bases not matched to a gene. This CDR3 is 13 amino acids long. There are many counts of this clonotype. The antigen is undetermined. TCRdb recomputed calls from the reads with MiXCR, one row per CDR3 protein. The sample records 200,000 or so distinct CDR3 sequences, about 39% being singletons. V is TRBV15 and J is TRBJ2-7, with 7 positions matching TRBD1. This material consisted of CD8+ T cells from cultured PBMCs, taken from culture after CMV antigen stimulation. The TCR sequence derives from a human donor in good health (CMV status not recorded). Some clones in this sample may be carry-over from other donors' samples. The DNA for the CDR3 is TGTGCCACCAGCGAAGACAGGGCCTACGAGCAGTACTTC. It specifies CATSEDRAYEQYF.